This record looks at one T cell receptor (beta chain) sequence and its context. Its antigen is unknown. The sample originates from a study of CXCR3-negative and CXCR3-positive naive CD8 T cells. Study-wide results and caveats: Comparison of naive cells showed more hydrophobic TRB CDR3s in CXCR3-positive than in CXCR3-negative naive cells. Cryopreservation partially lowered CXCR3 expression, so most assays used fresh PBMCs.

Through 5' RACE with UMI labels, the TRB cDNA libraries were prepared. Each CDR3 protein gets one entry in TCRdb, which reprocessed the 5' RACE reads and gives no DNA. Its table lists 49,000 or so distinct CDR3 sequences. Sequenced input: naive CXCR3+ CD8+ T cells from blood. Subset noted: CD45RO-CCR7+CD27+CD95- naive CD8+ T cells expressing CXCR3 (TNR3+). The sequence derives from a human donor in good health. Some clones in this sample may be carry-over from other donors' samples.

CDR3 region: CASSEGLGGTGDLFF. The V gene is TRBV12-3 or TRBV12-4, the J gene TRBJ2-2; the TCRdb call, TRBD1, lacks DNA for checking. The CDR3 sequence is 15 residues long.